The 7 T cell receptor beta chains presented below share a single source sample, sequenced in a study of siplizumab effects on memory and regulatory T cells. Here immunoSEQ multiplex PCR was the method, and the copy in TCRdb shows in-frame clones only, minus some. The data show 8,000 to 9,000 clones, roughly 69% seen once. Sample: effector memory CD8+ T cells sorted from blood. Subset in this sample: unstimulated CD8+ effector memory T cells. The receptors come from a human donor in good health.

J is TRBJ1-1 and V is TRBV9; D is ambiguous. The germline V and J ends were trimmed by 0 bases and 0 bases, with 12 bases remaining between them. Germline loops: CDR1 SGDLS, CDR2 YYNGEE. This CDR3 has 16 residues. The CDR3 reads CASSVVAGRVNTEAFF. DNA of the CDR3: TGTGCCAGCAGCGTAGTGGCGGGGAGGGTGAACACTGAAGCTTTCTTT.

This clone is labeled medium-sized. The CDR3 nucleotides are TGTGCCTGGAGTGGCTCCAGGCGCTACGAGCAGTACTTC. Amino acid sequence: CAWSGSRRYEQYF. The chain joins TRBV30 to TRBJ2-7, with unresolved D. The CDR3 is 13 amino acids. The germline V gene has CDR1 GTSNPN and CDR2 SVGIG (reference sequence). V shed 1 base and J shed 3 bases, with 10 bases lying between them. Based on the CDR3 plus reference TRBV30 and TRBJ2-7, the full variable domain is SQTIHQWPATLVQPVGSPLSLECTVEGTSNPNLYWYRQAAGRGLQLLFYSVGIGQISSEVPQNLSASRPQDRQFILSSKKLLLSDSGFYLCAWSGSRRYEQYFGPGTRLTVT.

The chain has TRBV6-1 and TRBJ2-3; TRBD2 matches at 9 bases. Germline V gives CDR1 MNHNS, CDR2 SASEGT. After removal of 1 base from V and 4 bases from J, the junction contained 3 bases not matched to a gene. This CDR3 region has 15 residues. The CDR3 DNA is TGTGCCAGCAGTGAAGAGGCGGGAGGGCCAGATACGCAGTATTTT. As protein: CASSEEAGGPDTQYF.

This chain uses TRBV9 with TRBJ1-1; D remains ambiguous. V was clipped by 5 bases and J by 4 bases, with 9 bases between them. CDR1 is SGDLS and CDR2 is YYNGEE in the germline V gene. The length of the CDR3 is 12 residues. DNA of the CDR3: TGTGCCAGCAGTTTAACGGGCACTGAAGCTTTCTTT. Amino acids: CASSLTGTEAFF.

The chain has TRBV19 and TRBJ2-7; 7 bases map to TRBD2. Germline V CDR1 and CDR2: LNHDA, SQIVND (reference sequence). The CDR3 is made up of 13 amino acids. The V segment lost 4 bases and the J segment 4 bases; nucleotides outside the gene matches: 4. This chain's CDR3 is CASSSLAEYEQYF. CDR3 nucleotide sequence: TGTGCCAGTAGTAGCCTAGCGGAATACGAGCAGTACTTC.

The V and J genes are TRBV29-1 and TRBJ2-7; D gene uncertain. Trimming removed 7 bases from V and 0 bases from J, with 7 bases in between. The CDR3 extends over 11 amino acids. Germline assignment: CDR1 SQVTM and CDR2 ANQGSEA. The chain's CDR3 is CSALGSYEQYF. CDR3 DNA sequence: TGCAGCGCCTTGGGCTCCTACGAGCAGTACTTC.

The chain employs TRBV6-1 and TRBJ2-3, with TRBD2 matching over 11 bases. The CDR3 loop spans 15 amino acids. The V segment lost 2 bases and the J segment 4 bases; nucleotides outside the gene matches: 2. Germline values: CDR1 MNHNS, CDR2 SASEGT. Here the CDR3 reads CASSEIAGGPDTQYF. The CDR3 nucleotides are TGTGCCAGCAGTGAAATAGCGGGGGGGCCAGATACGCAGTATTTT.